This T cell receptor beta chain was sequenced in a study of human T cells and chemical hapten exposure (dated by TCRdb to the early 2020s). With regard to the full study: For sensitization, 2% DPC in acetone was applied to a roughly 2 cm by roughly 2 cm area of upper inner arm skin. The study tracked peripheral blood TCR repertoire changes in vivo during primary and secondary sensitization to the hapten diphenylcyclopropenone (DPC) in alopecia patients. Patch tests used Finn chambers with 0.01% DPC on the upper back, scored after 6 days by International Contact Dermatitis Research Group standards. From each blood RNA sample, both TCR alpha and TCR beta chains were sequenced. Blood for TCR sequencing was provided by twenty-nine alopecia patients at one to four time points (pre-sensitization, 2, 6 and 24 weeks). Throughout the approximately 25-week study period, patients were also given weekly therapeutic DPC doses on the scalp. Libraries were pooled for sequencing, and variation in per-sample TCR yields was attributed mainly to small differences in library volumes within the pool. The mostly female patient cohort included alopecia areata with under or over 50% scalp involvement, alopecia totalis and alopecia universalis. Patient blood was sampled pre-sensitization (week 0) and at 2, 6 and about 24 weeks after DPC sensitization.

The receptor library was made with RACE. TCRdb names NextSeq 500 as the instrument used. During library preparation, unique molecular identifiers were attached to individual cDNA molecules so that TCRs could be counted in a quantitative, reproducible way. In the original analysis: A median of about 89,000 TCRs per sample was observed, with a range of 23,224 to 690,600. The Decombinator software suite was used to annotate the V, J and CDR3 of the TCR reads. For the PS versus PT1 abundance plots, all samples were subsampled to the same number of TCRs (28,000). Expanded TCRs were defined as absent before sensitization and observed at least eight times at the 2-week time point. In-frame beta chains were kept once TCRdb had trimmed the public reads at Q25 with fastp and called clones with MiXCR. Each record represents a unique CDR3 protein, reported with the most common genes and DNA among its rows. These V and J calls originate from TCRdb's pipeline instead of the authors' own analysis. The table for this sample lists 30,000 to 50,000 distinct CDR3 sequences; about 13% of them were counted only once. Roughly 2.5% of the sample goes to the ten largest clones.

In the germline V gene, CDR1 corresponds to MNHEY and CDR2 to SVGAGI. The trim is 0 bases for V and 2 bases for J, with a gap of 11 bases between the germline ends. Reading from cysteine to phenylalanine, the CDR3 counts 15 amino acids. Just the 45-base CDR3 DNA is kept, in frame starting at base 1. The time point label for this specimen denotes: patch test 3, about 24 weeks after DPC sensitization. Sample treatment or condition, as interpreted from the label and publication: therapeutic diphenylcyclopropenone sensitization with weekly scalp DPC. Unfractionated whole blood was collected in Tempus Blood RNA tubes, and total RNA was extracted from that blood. At each patch-test visit, blood was drawn before the patch test was applied. Patients were eligible if aged 18 to 70, diagnosed with alopecia and judged suitable for DPC therapy, and pregnant patients were excluded. This clonotype registers as medium-sized (0.01 to 0.1%) within its sample. This receptor's antigen is unknown. No much larger clone exists at a distance of one base, and base qualities are not known.

What the work shows at the level of the full study, not this receptor alone: Alopecia, a presumed autoimmune disease, was present in all patients, so the immune response of the patients might differ from that of healthy individuals. DPC sensitization did not change how many TCRs were above 1 in 1000 frequency, and no evidence was found of alterations in global repertoire structure. Repeated subsampling changed both the strength of the expansion versus patch-test correlation and the threshold at which that correlation became significant. Patch test score correlated positively with the number of PT1 expanded TCRs, reaching significance at thresholds 8, 16 and 32 but not at 4. Expanded TCRs formed significantly more large CDR3 similarity clusters than pre-sensitization or healthy control sets, consistent with antigen-driven responses.

The chain employs TRBV6-5 and TRBJ2-7, with TRBD2 as a weak D call on 5 bases. This TCR derives from a woman aged 40-49 years with alopecia areata. Some clones in this sample may be carry-over from other donors' samples. The specimen was whole blood, collected in connection with sensitization to the hapten diphenylcyclopropenone (DPC). The sequenced DNA is TGTGCCAGCAGTTACTCACCCGACGGGACCTACGAGCAGTACTTC. Translated, it reads CASSYSPDGTYEQYF.